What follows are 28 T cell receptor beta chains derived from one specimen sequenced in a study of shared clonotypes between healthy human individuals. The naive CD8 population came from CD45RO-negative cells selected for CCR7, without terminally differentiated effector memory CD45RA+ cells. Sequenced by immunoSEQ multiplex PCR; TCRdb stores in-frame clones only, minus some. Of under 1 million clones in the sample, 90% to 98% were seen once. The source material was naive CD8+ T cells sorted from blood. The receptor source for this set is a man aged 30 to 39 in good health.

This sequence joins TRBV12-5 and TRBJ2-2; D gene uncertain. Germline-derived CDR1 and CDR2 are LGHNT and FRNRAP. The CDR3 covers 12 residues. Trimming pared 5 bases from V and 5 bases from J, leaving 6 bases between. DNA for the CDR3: TGTGCTAGTGGTCCTGTAACCGGGGAGCTGTTTTTT. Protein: CASGPVTGELFF. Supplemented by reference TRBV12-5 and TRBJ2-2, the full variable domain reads DARVTQTPRHKVTEMGQEVTMRCQPILGHNTVFWYRQTMMQGLELLAYFRNRAPLDDSGMPKDRFSAEMPDATLATLKIQPSEPRDSAVYFCASGPVTGELFFGEGSRLTVL.

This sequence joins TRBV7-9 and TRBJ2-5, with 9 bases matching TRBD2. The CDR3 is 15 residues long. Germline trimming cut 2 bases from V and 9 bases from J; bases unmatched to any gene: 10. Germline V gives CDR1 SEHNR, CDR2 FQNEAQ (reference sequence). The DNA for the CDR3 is TGTGCCAGCAGCTTATCTGAGCGGGGGGTCCGGGCCCAGTACTTC. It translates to CASSLSERGVRAQYF.

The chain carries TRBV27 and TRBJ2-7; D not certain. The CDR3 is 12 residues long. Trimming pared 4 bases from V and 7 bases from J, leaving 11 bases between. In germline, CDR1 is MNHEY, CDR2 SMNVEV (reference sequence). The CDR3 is CASSSPEKEQYF. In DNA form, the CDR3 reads TGTGCCAGCAGTTCGCCAGAGAAGGAGCAGTACTTC.

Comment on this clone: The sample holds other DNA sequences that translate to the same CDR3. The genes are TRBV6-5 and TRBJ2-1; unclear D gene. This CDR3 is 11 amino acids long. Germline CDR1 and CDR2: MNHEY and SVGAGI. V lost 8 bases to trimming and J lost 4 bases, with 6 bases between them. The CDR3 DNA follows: TGTGCCAGCGGTCCATACAATGAGCAGTTCTTC. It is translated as CASGPYNEQFF.

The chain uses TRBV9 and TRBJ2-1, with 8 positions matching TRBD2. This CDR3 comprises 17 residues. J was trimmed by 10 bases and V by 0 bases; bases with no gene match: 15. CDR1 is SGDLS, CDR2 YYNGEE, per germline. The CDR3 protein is CASSVGGSGIGTIEQFF. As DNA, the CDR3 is TGTGCCAGCAGCGTAGGGGGTAGCGGGATCGGGACAATCGAGCAGTTCTTC.

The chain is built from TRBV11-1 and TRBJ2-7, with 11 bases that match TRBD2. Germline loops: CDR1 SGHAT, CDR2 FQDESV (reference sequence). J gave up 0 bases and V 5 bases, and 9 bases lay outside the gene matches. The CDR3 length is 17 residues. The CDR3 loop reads CASSPGTSGLFSYEQYF. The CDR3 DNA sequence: TGTGCCAGCAGCCCAGGGACTAGCGGACTATTCTCCTACGAGCAGTACTTC.

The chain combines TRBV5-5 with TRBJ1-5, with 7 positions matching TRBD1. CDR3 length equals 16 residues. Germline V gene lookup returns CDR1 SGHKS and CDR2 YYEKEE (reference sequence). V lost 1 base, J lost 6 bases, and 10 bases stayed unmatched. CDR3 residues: CASSLSYRGGIQPQHF. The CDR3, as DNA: TGTGCCAGCAGCTTGTCATACAGGGGCGGTATTCAGCCCCAGCATTTT.

The CDR3 here is CASKGTGTVYNEQFF. DNA of the CDR3: TGTGCCAGCAAAGGGACCGGGACAGTGTACAATGAGCAGTTCTTC. This chain uses TRBV5-8 with TRBJ2-1; 7 nucleotides line up with TRBD1. V shed 6 bases and J 4 bases; nucleotides not matched to a gene: 10. Germline V gives CDR1 SGHTS, CDR2 YDEGEE. The CDR3 sequence is 15 residues long.

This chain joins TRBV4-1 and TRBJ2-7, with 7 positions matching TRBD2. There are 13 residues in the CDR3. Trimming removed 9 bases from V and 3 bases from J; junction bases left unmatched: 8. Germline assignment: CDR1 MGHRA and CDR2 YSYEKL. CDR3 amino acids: CASSLRGSYEQYF. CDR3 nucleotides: TGCGCCAGTTCTCTTCGCGGGAGCTACGAGCAGTACTTC.

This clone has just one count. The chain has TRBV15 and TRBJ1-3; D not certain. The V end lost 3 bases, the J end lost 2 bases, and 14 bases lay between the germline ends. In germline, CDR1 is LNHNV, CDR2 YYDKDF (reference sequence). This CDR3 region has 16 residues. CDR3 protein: CATSRVPTPTGNTIYF. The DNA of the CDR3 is TGTGCCACCAGCAGGGTTCCTACACCGACTGGAAACACCATATATTTT.

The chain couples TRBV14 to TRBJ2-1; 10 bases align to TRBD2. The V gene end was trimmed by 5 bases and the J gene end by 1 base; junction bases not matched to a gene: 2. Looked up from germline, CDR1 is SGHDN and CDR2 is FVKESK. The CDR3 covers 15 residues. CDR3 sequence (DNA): TGTGCCAGCAGCGTTAGCGGGAGGTCCTACAATGAGCAGTTCTTC. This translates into CASSVSGRSYNEQFF.

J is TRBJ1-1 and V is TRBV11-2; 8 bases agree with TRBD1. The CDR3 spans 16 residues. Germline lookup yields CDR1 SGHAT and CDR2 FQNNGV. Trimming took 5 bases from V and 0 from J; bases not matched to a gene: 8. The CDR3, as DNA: TGTGCCAGCAGCCAGCGACAGGGGAGGATGAACACTGAAGCTTTCTTT. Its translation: CASSQRQGRMNTEAFF. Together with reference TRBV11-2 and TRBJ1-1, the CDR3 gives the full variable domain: EAGVAQSPRYKIIEKRQSVAFWCNPISGHATLYWYQQILGQGPKLLIQFQNNGVVDDSQLPKDRFSAERLKGVDSTLKIQPAKLEDSAVYLCASSQRQGRMNTEAFFGQGTRLTVV.

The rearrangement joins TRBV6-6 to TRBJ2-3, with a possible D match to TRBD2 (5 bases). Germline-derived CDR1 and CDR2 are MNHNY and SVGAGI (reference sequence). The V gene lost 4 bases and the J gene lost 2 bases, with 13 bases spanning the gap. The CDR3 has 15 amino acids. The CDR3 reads CASSLRDSHTDTQYF. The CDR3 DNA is TGTGCCAGCAGTTTGAGGGATTCACACACAGATACGCAGTATTTT.

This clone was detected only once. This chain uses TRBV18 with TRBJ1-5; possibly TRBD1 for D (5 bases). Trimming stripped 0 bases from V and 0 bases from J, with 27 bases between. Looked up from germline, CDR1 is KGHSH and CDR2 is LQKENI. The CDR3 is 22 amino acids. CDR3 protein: CASSPPVDLRGPNVYSNQPQHF. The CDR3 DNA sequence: TGTGCCAGCTCACCACCGGTCGATCTTAGGGGACCTAATGTTTATAGCAATCAGCCCCAGCATTTT.

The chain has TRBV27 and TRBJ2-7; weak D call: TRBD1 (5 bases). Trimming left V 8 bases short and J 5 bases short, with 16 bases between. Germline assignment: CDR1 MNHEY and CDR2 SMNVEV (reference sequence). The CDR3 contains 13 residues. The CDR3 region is CASALTWGNEQYF. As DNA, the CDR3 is TGTGCCAGCGCCCTCACTTGGGGCAACGAGCAGTACTTC.

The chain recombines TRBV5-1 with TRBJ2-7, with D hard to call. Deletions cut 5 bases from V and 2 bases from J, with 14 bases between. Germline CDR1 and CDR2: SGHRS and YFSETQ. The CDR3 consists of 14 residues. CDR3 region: CASRDEMLTYEQYF. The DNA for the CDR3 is TGCGCCAGCAGGGACGAGATGCTTACCTACGAGCAGTACTTC.

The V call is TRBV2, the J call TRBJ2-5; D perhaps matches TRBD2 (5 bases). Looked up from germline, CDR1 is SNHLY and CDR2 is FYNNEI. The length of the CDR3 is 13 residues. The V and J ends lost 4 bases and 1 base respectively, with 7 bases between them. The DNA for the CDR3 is TGTGCCAGCAGTGTGGAGGTCCAAGAGACCCAGTACTTC. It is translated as CASSVEVQETQYF.

CDR3 in DNA: TGCAGTATAATAGGGACAGGGTTCGACCAAGAGACCCAGTACTTC. Translated, it gives CSIIGTGFDQETQYF. The rearrangement uses TRBV29-1 and TRBJ2-5; 9 bases map to TRBD1. Per the germline V gene, CDR1 is SQVTM and CDR2 is ANQGSEA. This CDR3 contains 15 residues.

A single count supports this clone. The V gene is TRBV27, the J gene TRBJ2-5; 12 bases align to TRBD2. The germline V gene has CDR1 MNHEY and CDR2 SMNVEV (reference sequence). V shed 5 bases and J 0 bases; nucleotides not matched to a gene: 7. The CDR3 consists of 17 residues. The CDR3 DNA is TGTGCCAGCAGTCCCCTAGCGGGAGGGCCGAACCAAGAGACCCAGTACTTC. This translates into CASSPLAGGPNQETQYF.

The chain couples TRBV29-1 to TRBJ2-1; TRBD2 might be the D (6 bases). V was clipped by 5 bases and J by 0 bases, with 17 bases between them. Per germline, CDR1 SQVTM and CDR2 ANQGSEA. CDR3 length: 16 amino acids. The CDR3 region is CSVQGLGGVSYNEQFF. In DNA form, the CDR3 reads TGCAGCGTTCAAGGCTTGGGCGGGGTCTCCTACAATGAGCAGTTCTTC.

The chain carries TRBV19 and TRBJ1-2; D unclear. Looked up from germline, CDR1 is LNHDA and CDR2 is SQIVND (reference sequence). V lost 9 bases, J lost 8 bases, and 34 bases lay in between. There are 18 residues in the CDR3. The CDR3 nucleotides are TGTGCCAGCCTCCCTTCCGTAAGCGGACGTCTTGCTTTCCTGGGCTACACCTTC. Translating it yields CASLPSVSGRLAFLGYTF.

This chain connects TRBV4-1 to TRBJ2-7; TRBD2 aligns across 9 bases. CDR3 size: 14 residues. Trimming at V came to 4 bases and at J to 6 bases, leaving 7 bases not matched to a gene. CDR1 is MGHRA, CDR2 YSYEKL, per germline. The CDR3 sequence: CASSPGGRASEQYF. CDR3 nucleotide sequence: TGCGCCAGCAGCCCCGGCGGGAGGGCTTCCGAGCAGTACTTC.

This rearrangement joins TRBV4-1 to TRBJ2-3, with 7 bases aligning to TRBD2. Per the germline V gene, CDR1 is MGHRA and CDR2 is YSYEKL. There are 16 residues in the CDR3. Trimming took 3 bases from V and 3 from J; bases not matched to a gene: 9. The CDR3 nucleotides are TGCGCCAGCAGCCACCCCCCCGGGAGGAGGACAGATACGCAGTATTTT. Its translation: CASSHPPGRRTDTQYF.

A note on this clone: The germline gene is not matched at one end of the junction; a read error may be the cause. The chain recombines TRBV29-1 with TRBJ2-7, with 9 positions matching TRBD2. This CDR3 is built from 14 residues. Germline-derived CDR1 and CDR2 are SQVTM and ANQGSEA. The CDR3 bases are TGCAGCGCTGAATTTAGCGGGAGCTCCTACGAGCAGTACTTC. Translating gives CSAEFSGSSYEQYF.

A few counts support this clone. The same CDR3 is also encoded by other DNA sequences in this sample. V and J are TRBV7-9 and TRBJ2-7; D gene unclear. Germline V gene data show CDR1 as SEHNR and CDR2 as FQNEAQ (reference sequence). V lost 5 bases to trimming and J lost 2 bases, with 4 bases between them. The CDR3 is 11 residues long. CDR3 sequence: CASSLTYEQYF. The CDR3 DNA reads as TGTGCCAGCAGCCTCACCTACGAGCAGTACTTC.

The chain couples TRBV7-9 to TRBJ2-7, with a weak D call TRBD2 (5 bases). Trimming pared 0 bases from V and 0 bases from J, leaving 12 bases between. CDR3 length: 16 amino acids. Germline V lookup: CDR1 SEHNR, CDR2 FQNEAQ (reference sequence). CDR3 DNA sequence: TGTGCCAGCAGCTTAGCAACCGCGGGCAGCTCCTACGAGCAGTACTTC. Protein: CASSLATAGSSYEQYF. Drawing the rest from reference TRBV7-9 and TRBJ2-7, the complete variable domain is DTGVSQNPRHKITKRGQNVTFRCDPISEHNRLYWYRQTLGQGPEFLTYFQNEAQLEKSRLLSDRFSAERPKGSFSTLEIQRTEQGDSAMYLCASSLATAGSSYEQYFGPGTRLTVT.

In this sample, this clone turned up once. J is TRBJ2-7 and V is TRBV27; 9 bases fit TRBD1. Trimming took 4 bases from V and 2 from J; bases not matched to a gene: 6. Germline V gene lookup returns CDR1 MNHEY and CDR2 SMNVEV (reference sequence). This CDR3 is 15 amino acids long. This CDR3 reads CASSSVWDRAYEQYF. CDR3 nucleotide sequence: TGTGCCAGCAGTTCAGTTTGGGACAGGGCCTACGAGCAGTACTTC.

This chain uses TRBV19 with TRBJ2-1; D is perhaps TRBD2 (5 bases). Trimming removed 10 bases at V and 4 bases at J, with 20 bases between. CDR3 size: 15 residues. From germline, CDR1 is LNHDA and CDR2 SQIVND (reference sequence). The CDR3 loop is CATQLVIGSYNEQFF. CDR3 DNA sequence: TGTGCCACCCAACTAGTGATCGGGTCGTACAATGAGCAGTTCTTC.